This is a list of T cell receptor beta chains from one sample in a study of T cell repertoires in cytomegalovirus infection. Each CDR3 protein gets one entry after TCRdb re-called the reads with MiXCR. The data contain roughly 250,000 distinct CDR3 sequences, over 20% of them singletons. The specimen sequenced was CD8+ T cells from PBMCs. Every receptor here comes from a human donor in good health (CMV status not recorded). Some clones in this sample may be carry-over from other donors' samples. Both conserved end residues are part of each CDR3. A D gene is named only where the DNA matches it firmly. Clone size appears in some rows only: once, few, many, or a class for an expanded clone.

V gene,J gene,clone size,D gene,CDR3 protein,CDR3 DNA
TRBV11-1,TRBJ2-5,many,TRBD1,CASSLGDRHKTQYF,TGTGCCAGCAGCTTAGGGGACAGGCATAAGACCCAGTACTTC
TRBV12-3/TRBV12-4,TRBJ2-7,many,.,CASSHGTAYEQYF,TGTGCCAGCAGTCACGGAACCGCCTACGAGCAGTACTTC
TRBV7-6,TRBJ2-5,few,.,CASSPPSGTLGETQYF,TGTGCCAGCAGCCCCCCGTCGGGAACCCTCGGGGAGACCCAGTACTTC
TRBV2,TRBJ1-5,once,.,CASSGVDPVGLDQPQHF,TGTGCCAGCAGCGGGGTGGACCCCGTGGGGTTAGATCAGCCCCAGCATTTT
TRBV5-1,TRBJ1-1,.,.,CASRAYLGNTEAFF,TGCGCCAGCCGGGCCTACTTGGGGAACACTGAAGCTTTCTTT
TRBV28,TRBJ1-1,few,.,CASSLPLGDGTEAFF,TGTGCCAGCAGTTTACCCCTAGGGGATGGCACTGAAGCTTTCTTT
TRBV28,TRBJ2-3,many,.,CATLNGRYTDTQYF,TGTGCCACCTTGAATGGGAGATACACAGATACGCAGTATTTT
TRBV20-1,TRBJ2-1,.,TRBD2,CSARDPGLAGGRVYNEQFF,TGCAGTGCTAGAGATCCGGGACTAGCGGGGGGGCGGGTCTACAATGAGCAGTTCTTC
TRBV29-1,TRBJ1-1,few,.,CSVEEGGVNTEAFF,TGCAGCGTTGAAGAAGGGGGGGTGAACACTGAAGCTTTCTTT
TRBV10-3,TRBJ1-1,few,.,CAIKQEANTEAFF,TGTGCCATCAAACAGGAGGCCAACACTGAAGCTTTCTTT
TRBV29-1,TRBJ1-6,.,.,CSVEEGGGSPLHF,TGCAGCGTTGAGGAGGGGGGAGGATCACCCCTCCACTTT
TRBV5-1,TRBJ2-7,few,TRBD1,CASSHRDPGQGHEQYF,TGCGCCAGCAGCCATAGAGACCCGGGACAGGGGCACGAGCAGTACTTC
TRBV7-6,TRBJ2-2,.,.,CASSPQRTGELFF,TGTGCCAGCAGCCCCCAGAGGACCGGGGAGCTGTTTTTT
TRBV7-9,TRBJ2-7,many,.,CASSNNYEQYF,TGTGCCAGCAGCAACAACTACGAGCAGTACTTC
TRBV11-2,TRBJ2-1,.,.,CASSLDLIPTSYNEQFF,TGTGCCAGCAGCTTAGACCTTATTCCAACCTCCTACAATGAGCAGTTCTTC
TRBV7-9,TRBJ2-1,.,.,CASSQFSSLNEQFF,TGTGCCAGCAGCCAATTCAGTAGTCTCAATGAGCAGTTCTTC
TRBV7-2,TRBJ2-1,many,TRBD1,CASLQGASSYNEQFF,TGTGCCAGCCTACAGGGGGCTAGCTCCTACAATGAGCAGTTCTTC
TRBV28,TRBJ2-5,many,.,CASSPTRIRKETQYF,TGTGCCAGCAGCCCGACTAGAATTAGGAAAGAGACCCAGTACTTC
TRBV7-9,TRBJ2-6,.,.,CASSEEGGAPSGANVLTF,TGTGCCAGCAGCGAAGAGGGGGGCGCCCCCTCTGGGGCCAACGTCCTGACTTTC
TRBV7-9,TRBJ2-3,many,TRBD2,CASSPTSGYGDTQYF,TGTGCCAGCAGCCCTACTAGCGGGTACGGAGATACGCAGTATTTT
TRBV6-6,TRBJ2-1,few,TRBD2,CASSHPGGGYNEQFF,TGTGCCAGCAGTCACCCTGGGGGGGGGTACAATGAGCAGTTCTTC
TRBV3-1,TRBJ2-7,.,TRBD1,CASSHQGTAYEQYF,TGTGCCAGCAGCCACCAAGGGACAGCCTACGAGCAGTACTTC
TRBV2,TRBJ2-7,.,.,CASSGKTGTMSSYEQYF,TGTGCCAGCAGTGGAAAAACCGGGACAATGAGCTCCTACGAGCAGTACTTC
TRBV7-2,TRBJ2-5,many,.,CASSLEVVTMGEETQYF,TGTGCCAGCAGCTTAGAGGTTGTCACTATGGGCGAGGAGACCCAGTACTTC